This record looks at one T cell receptor (beta chain) sequence and its context. What antigen it recognizes has not been identified. No quality values exist for individual bases; no much larger clone is one base distant. Healthy HIV-negative adults with no recently reported acute infections or vaccinations were included as donors. Every donor was a Caucasian adult living in Nashville, Tennessee, USA. CD4+ T cells were enriched by magnetic negative selection, after which naive cells were positively selected on CD45RA and the negative fraction was taken as the memory subset. Blood was obtained by leukapheresis, after which PBMCs were separated by Ficoll-Histopaque density gradient centrifugation and cryopreserved in liquid nitrogen vapor phase. Purity and quantity of every magnetically sorted T cell population were checked by analytical flow cytometry. From each sorted fraction, genomic DNA was isolated and quantified by UV absorbance on a Nanodrop 2000c.

TCR CDR3 regions were amplified from genomic DNA by multiplex PCR using the deep immunoSEQ assay. Extracted genomic DNA from each cell subset was spread evenly across all wells of several immunoSEQ 96-well plates, with each plate serving as a replicate. For sorted subsets, each replicate PCR was loaded with around 200 ng genomic DNA, equivalent to some 27,000 T cell genomes. Purified libraries were measured with a Qubit 3.0 fluorometer, size-checked on a Bioanalyzer 2100, and measured again with the KAPA Library Quantification kit. Every immunoSEQ 96-well plate was sequenced on a dedicated single-read 150-cycle Illumina NextSeq 550 flow cell. The authors' pipeline ran thus. Because only junctional sequences without quality scores were contained in the immunoSEQ output, filtering matching that applied to full-length reads could not be performed. Sequences were annotated with PyIR, a Python wrapper for IgBLAST v1.9, and V/J genes and CDR3 were assigned using IMGT germline references. Reads with weak V/J assignments (E-value above 1e-6), missing CDR3, stop codons, out-of-frame junctions, or ambiguous translated residues were removed. V3J clonotypes were defined as sequences sharing an identical inferred V gene, J gene, and CDR3 amino acid sequence. The percentage overlap between two repertoires was calculated by dividing the number of shared unique clonotypes by the size of the smaller repertoire. RTK rarefaction, the Chao1 estimator, and Recon v2.1 estimates of unobserved clonotypes were used to assess repertoire richness. Generation probabilities for all TCRbeta clonotypes obtained by the gDNA method from a few donors were computed using OLGA. Imported from immuneACCESS, the table was reduced by TCRdb to in-frame sequences with V and J called. These copies leave out some clones; in studies compared against another copy, an unresolved V gene accounts for under half, and the cause of the remainder is not known. That table gives V, J and clone size, and the DNA gave D and trimming. Here the sample has more than 2,000,000 clones; about 92% occur a single time. The top ten hold roughly 0.15% of the sample.

This specimen comes from a study of shared clonotypes between healthy human individuals (dated by TCRdb to about 2020). General notes on the study: The cohort included three men and a couple of women between 18 and 49 years of age. For each donor, CD4 naive and CD4 memory were each run on three plates, CD8 naive on two plates, and CD8 memory on one plate. Each donor's leukapheresis produced roughly between roughly 0.85 and 10 billion PBMCs. To increase sequencing depth and limit assay-specific biases, different laboratories used diverse techniques to prepare libraries and sequence TCR repertoires. To estimate repertoire size and how much clonotypes are shared between individuals, the study performed deep sequencing of blood TCR repertoires from 4 to 6 healthy adults. Here is what the overall study found, with its caveats: Pairwise subsampling led to the expectation that sequencing depth would affect the degree of clonotype sharing among donors. Because the study included only a small number of donors, the genetic and exposure-history diversity represented was limited. Compared with non-shared clonotypes, clonotypes shared by all four sorted-subset donors had higher generation probabilities. Only blood was sampled, and tissue TCR repertoires likely differ from those in blood. Approximately 4.8% of naive CD4, around 4% of naive CD8, about 2.1% of memory CD4, and about 0.4% of memory CD8 clonotypes were shared across several donors. Estimated clonotype richness was generally larger for naive than for memory subsets. Rarefaction of sorted-subset datasets indicated incomplete sequencing despite the large sequencing depth.

Including the terminal cysteine and phenylalanine, the CDR3 comprises 11 residues. Solely the CDR3 DNA is kept, with 33 bases framed from the first base. Reading the germline V gene gives CDR1 SGHVS and CDR2 FQNEAQ. V lost 8 bases and J lost 8 bases; the stretch between them is 11 bases long. Here the chain combines TRBV7-8 and TRBJ2-3; a tentative D call is TRBD2 (5 bases match). Sequenced sample: naive CD4+ T cells sorted from blood. The sample's cell subset or site label is to be understood as: CD45RA+ positively selected. The sequence derives from a man aged 18-30 years in good health. The nucleotides read TGTGCCAGCGGAAATAGCGCTACGCAGTATTTT. This is translated as CASGNSATQYF. The CDR3, completed at both ends by the reference TRBV7-8 and TRBJ2-3 genes, gives the full variable domain GAGVSQSPRYKVAKRGQDVALRCDPISGHVSLFWYQQALGQGPEFLTYFQNEAQLDKSGLPSDRFFAERPEGSVSTLKIQRTQQEDSAVYLCASGNSATQYFGPGTRLTVL.